This is a list of T cell receptor beta chains from one sample in a study of blood T cell repertoires in COVID-19. Some clones are missing from TCRdb's copy, which holds only in-frame ones; the method was immunoSEQ multiplex PCR. The table lists fewer than 300,000 clones, 80% to 85% of them singletons. Sequenced: peripheral blood. All receptors come from a woman in her fifties or sixties with active or convalescent COVID-19. CDR3s include the opening cysteine and the closing phenylalanine or tryptophan. Each record gives: J gene, clone size, V gene, D gene, CDR3 DNA, CDR3 protein. A D gene is named only where the DNA matches it firmly. Clone size is given for some rows only: seen once, a few or many times, or a class if the clone is expanded.

TRBJ2-7,NA,TRBV21-1,NA,TGTGCCAGCAGCAGGGAGGCAGCCTCATGGCAGTACTTC,CASSREAASWQYF
TRBJ2-2,NA,TRBV6-6,TRBD1,TGTGCCAGCAGTGGACAGGGGGCGAACACCGGGGAGCTGTTTTTT,CASSGQGANTGELFF
TRBJ1-3,NA,TRBV9,NA,TGTGCCAGCAGCGGATCCAGGGGAGACACCATATATTTT,CASSGSRGDTIYF
TRBJ1-5,NA,TRBV7-2,NA,TGTGCCAGCAGCAAATATAGCAATCAGCCCCAGCATTTT,CASSKYSNQPQHF
TRBJ2-1,NA,TRBV18,NA,TGTGCCAGCTCACCGGGAGCGGGTTTTAATGAGCAGTTCTTC,CASSPGAGFNEQFF
TRBJ2-3,NA,TRBV7-9,NA,TGTGCCAGCAGCAGGACAGTTAGCACAGATACGCAGTATTTT,CASSRTVSTDTQYF
TRBJ2-7,NA,TRBV7-8,NA,TGTGCCAGCAGCTTAGCAGGGGCTTTAGACGAGCAGTACTTC,CASSLAGALDEQYF
TRBJ2-3,NA,TRBV10-3,NA,TGTGCCATCAGTGACCTAGCGCTTGGGGTTAGCACAGATACGCAGTATTTT,CAISDLALGVSTDTQYF
TRBJ1-1,NA,TRBV9,NA,TGTGCCAGCAGCCCCCTTACTGAAGCTTTCTTT,CASSPLTEAFF
TRBJ2-1,many,TRBV7-3,TRBD1,TGTGCCAGCAGCCCCAACCTATTAGGACAGGGCAGGCATGAGCAGTTCTTC,CASSPNLLGQGRHEQFF
TRBJ2-7,NA,TRBV18,TRBD1,TGTGCCAGCTCACGTCCCGGGACAGGCGACGAGCAGTACTTC,CASSRPGTGDEQYF
TRBJ1-5,NA,TRBV6-5,NA,TGTGCCAGCAGTTACCGGAGCGATCAGCCCCAGCATTTT,CASSYRSDQPQHF
TRBJ1-1,NA,TRBV7-8,NA,TGTGCCAGCAGCTTAGAATCGGGGTTGAACACTGAAGCTTTCTTT,CASSLESGLNTEAFF
TRBJ1-1,few,TRBV18,NA,TGTGCCAGCTCACCGGCCAGGGAAGTCACTGAAGCTTTCTTT,CASSPAREVTEAFF
TRBJ2-3,NA,TRBV5-3,TRBD2,TGTGCCAGAAGCCCATACCCAGCGGGGCCTTCGAATACGCAGTATTTT,CARSPYPAGPSNTQYF
TRBJ1-2,NA,TRBV12-3/TRBV12-4,TRBD1,TGTGCCAGCAGTCCGGACAGGGTATACGGCTACACCTTC,CASSPDRVYGYTF
TRBJ1-2,NA,TRBV6-5,NA,TGTGCCAGCAGCCGAACGGGCTATGGCTACACCTTC,CASSRTGYGYTF
TRBJ1-1,NA,TRBV5-4,TRBD1,TGTGCCAGCAGCATCGGACAGGGGTCGGTAAAAGGGGCTGAAGCTTTCTTT,CASSIGQGSVKGAEAFF
TRBJ1-4,NA,TRBV14,NA,TGTGCCAGCAGCCAAGATTACGCCGGGATACCTAATGAAAAACTGTTTTTT,CASSQDYAGIPNEKLFF
TRBJ2-1,NA,TRBV28,NA,TGTGCCAGCAGTTCGCAGTTGGATGAGCAGTTCTTC,CASSSQLDEQFF
TRBJ2-5,once,TRBV6-5,NA,TGTGCCAGCAATCGTGAGACCCAGTACTTC,CASNRETQYF
TRBJ1-4,NA,TRBV3-1/TRBV3-2,TRBD1,TGTGCCAGCAGCTCAGGGGGCCGAAATGAAAAACTGTTTTTT,CASSSGGRNEKLFF
TRBJ1-1,NA,TRBV7-3,NA,TGTGCCAGCAGCTCGGACACTGGTCTTATGAACACTGAAGCTTTCTTT,CASSSDTGLMNTEAFF
TRBJ1-1,NA,TRBV6-1,TRBD1,TGTGCCAGCAGTGAGGTGGGACAGGGTATTCAAGCTTTCTTT,CASSEVGQGIQAFF
TRBJ2-6,few,TRBV7-9,NA,TGTGCCAGCAGCTTAGTAAGCGCTGGGGCCAACGTCCTGACTTTC,CASSLVSAGANVLTF
TRBJ2-1,once,TRBV18,NA,TGTGCCAGCTCACCACTTTTCGTACTGTCGAGTGAGCAGTTCTTC,CASSPLFVLSSEQFF
TRBJ1-3,NA,TRBV9,NA,TGTGCCAGCAACGGGGGAGGGAACACCATATATTTT,CASNGGGNTIYF
TRBJ1-3,NA,TRBV12-5,NA,TGTGCTAGTGGTTCCGCGGCTGGAAACACCATATATTTT,CASGSAAGNTIYF
TRBJ1-4,NA,TRBV4-1,TRBD1,TGCGCCAGCAGCCCACGACAGGGTGGGGAAAAACTGTTTTTT,CASSPRQGGEKLFF
TRBJ1-4,NA,TRBV15,NA,TGTGCCACCAGCAGAGATTCAGGGGTCAATGAAAAACTGTTTTTT,CATSRDSGVNEKLFF